This T cell receptor (beta chain) comes out of a study of control samples from healthy donors and cancer patients. V was pared by 4 bases and J by 5 bases, with 10 bases between. Germline CDR1 and CDR2: MNHEY and SMNVEV (reference sequence). CDR3 length equals 13 residues. Profiled with immunoSEQ multiplex PCR; TCRdb holds only in-frame clones, not every one. This table holds tens of thousands of clones, under 95% found once. V gene TRBV27 combines with J gene TRBJ2-3; D unclear. The sequenced sample consisted of PBMCs. This receptor was identified in a woman in her forties with head and neck cancer. Here the CDR3 DNA reads TGTGCCAGCAGTTCAAGGACGGAAGATACGCAGTATTTT. Translated, it gives CASSSRTEDTQYF.